The 2 T cell receptor beta chains presented below share a single source sample, sequenced in a study of T cells expressing NK-cell markers. TCRdb re-called the 5' RACE reads; every CDR3 protein appears as one record, without DNA. The sample's table shows about 400,000 distinct CDR3 sequences. The sequencing input was blood T cells: a sorted CD56 or NKG2C T cell subset, CD4+ or CD8+ T cells, or bulk PBMC T cells (not recorded which). These receptors came from a woman aged 50 to 65 in good health.

The rearrangement joins TRBV5-1 to TRBJ2-3; absent DNA, TCRdb's TRBD1 call cannot be checked. The germline gives CDR1 SGHRS, CDR2 YFSETQ. The CDR3 contains 16 residues. CDR3 sequence: CASSLDPFSGVDTQYF.

Here the CDR3 reads CASSLGLAVNPLKETQYF. V and J are TRBV13 and TRBJ2-5. This CDR3 comprises 18 residues. Germline V gene sequence: CDR1 PRHDT, CDR2 FYEKMQ (reference sequence).